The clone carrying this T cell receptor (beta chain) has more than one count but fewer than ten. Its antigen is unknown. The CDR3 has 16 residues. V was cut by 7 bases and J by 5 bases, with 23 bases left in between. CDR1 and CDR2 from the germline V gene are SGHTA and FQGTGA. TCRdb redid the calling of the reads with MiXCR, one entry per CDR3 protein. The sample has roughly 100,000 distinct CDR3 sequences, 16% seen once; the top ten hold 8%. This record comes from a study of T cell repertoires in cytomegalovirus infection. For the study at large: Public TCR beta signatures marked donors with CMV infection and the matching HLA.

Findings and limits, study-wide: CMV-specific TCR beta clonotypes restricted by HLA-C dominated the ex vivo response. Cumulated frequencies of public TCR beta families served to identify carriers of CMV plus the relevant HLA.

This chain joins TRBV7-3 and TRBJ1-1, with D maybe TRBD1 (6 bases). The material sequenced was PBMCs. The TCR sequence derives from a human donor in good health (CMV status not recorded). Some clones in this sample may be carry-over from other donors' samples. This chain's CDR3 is CASNMGGRLGWTEAFF. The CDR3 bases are TGTGCCAGCAATATGGGGGGGCGCCTAGGATGGACTGAAGCTTTCTTT.